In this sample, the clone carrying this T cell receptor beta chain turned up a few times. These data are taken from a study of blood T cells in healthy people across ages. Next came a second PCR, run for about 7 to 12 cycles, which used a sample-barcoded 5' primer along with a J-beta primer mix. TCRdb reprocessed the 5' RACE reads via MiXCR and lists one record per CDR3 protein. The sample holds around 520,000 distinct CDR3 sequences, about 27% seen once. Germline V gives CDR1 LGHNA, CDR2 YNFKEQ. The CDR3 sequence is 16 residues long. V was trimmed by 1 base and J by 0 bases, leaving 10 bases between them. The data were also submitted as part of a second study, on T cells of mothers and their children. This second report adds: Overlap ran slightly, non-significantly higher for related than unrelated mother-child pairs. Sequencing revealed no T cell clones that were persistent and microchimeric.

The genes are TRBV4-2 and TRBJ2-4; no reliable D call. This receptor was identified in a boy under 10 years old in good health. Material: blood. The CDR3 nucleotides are TGTGCCAGCAGCCAAGTAGGAATACTAGCCAAAAACATTCAGTACTTC. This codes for CASSQVGILAKNIQYF.